This TCR beta chain was identified in a study of T cell repertoires in cytomegalovirus infection. Overall study context: Matching HLA type and CMV infection were both indicated by public TCR beta signatures. Study-level points and caveats: Identification of carriers of CMV plus the relevant HLA was achieved through cumulative public TCR beta family frequency. CMV-specific TCR beta clonotypes restricted by HLA-C dominated the ex vivo response.

On this clonotype: Its antigen remains unknown. A read error is possible here, since a much larger clone lies one base away.

Germline CDR1 SNHLY, CDR2 FYNNEI. The CDR3 is made up of 15 amino acids. MiXCR, run by TCRdb on the reads, gives a single entry per CDR3 protein. The data show around 100,000 distinct CDR3 sequences, over 9% seen once. The sequence derives from a human donor in good health (CMV status not recorded). Some clones in this sample may be carry-over from other donors' samples. Material for sequencing was PBMCs, sequenced either directly or after in vitro stimulation (not recorded which). The chain couples TRBV2 to TRBJ1-6; tentatively, D is TRBD1 (5 bases). CDR3 loop: CASSETPAQGSHLHF. CDR3 bases: TGTGCCAGCAGTGAAACTCCCGCTCAGGGTTCACACCTCCACTTT.